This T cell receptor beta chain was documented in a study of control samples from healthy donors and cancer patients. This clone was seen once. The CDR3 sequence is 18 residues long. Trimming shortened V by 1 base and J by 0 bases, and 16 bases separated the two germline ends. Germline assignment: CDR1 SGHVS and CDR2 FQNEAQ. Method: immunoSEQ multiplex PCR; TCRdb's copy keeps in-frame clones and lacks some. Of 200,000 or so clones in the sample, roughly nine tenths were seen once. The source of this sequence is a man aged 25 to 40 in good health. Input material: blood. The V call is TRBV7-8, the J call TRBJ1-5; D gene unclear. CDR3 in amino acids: CASSLDHARRYSNQPQHF. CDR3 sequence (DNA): TGTGCCAGCAGCTTAGACCACGCCAGGCGCTATAGCAATCAGCCCCAGCATTTT.